This paragraph reports one T cell receptor (beta chain). This clone occurred once. Its antigen has not been determined. Qualities for individual bases were not recorded, and no much larger clone is one base off. Sample time point, as interpreted from the label and publication: about 28 days (+/-7) after the second vaccine dose. AZD1222 recipients with second doses at about 4 weeks or about 12 weeks were pooled, because spike-specific TCR depth and breadth did not differ between schedules. The vaccinee samples were drawn from two UK trials, COV001 and COV002, one of which was a single-blind randomized controlled phase 2/3 trial testing AZD1222 (ChAdOx1 nCoV-19) in healthy adults. For TCRbeta chain sequencing, PBMC samples from trial participants were taken at day 0 and at day 28 after the second dose. The data originate from a study of T cell responses to AZD1222 COVID-19 vaccine (dated by TCRdb to the early 2020s). For context, the study as a whole: A total of 233 trial participants underwent TCR sequencing, of whom nearly 210 had received two doses of AZD1222 and 26 had received two doses of the MenACWY control vaccine. Trial participants were enrolled by age into 18-55, 56-69 and 70-plus year subgroups, with about 150, 28 and 57 TCR-sequenced participants respectively.

The CDR3 regions of human TCRbeta chains were analyzed by immunosequencing. Turning to the authors' computational methods: TCRs in the repertoires were matched against a reference library of SARS-CoV-2-specific TCRs that had been generated with the MIRA antigen-specificity platform. Breadth was defined as the fraction of unique TCRs that were SARS-CoV-2-associated. Depth was defined as the fraction of total T cells that were SARS-CoV-2-associated. Each spike-specific TCR was assigned to its reactive spike region and to a CD4 or CD8 class using the MIRA data. Log10-transformed breadth and depth values were compared by one-way ANOVA with Sidak's multiple comparisons tests. TCRdb carries this immuneACCESS record with in-frame sequences only. Its versions omit some clonotypes, under half of them owing to an unresolved V gene in the studies checked, with the rest unexplained. V and J calls and clone size are those listed in that table; D and trimming were worked out from the DNA. The sample records about 94,000 clones, around 85% of which are singletons. 4.5% to 5% of the sample comes from the top ten.

Study-wide findings and limitations: Conclusions about previously exposed vaccinees are limited because only six or seven AZD1222 recipients were SARS-CoV-2 seropositive at baseline. The whole spike protein was spanned by vaccine-associated CD4 TCRs, and dominant responses were seen in regions 160-218 and 743-854. Reportedly, almost half of the unique spike-specific TCRs recognized epitopes lying outside the regions that are mutated in the B.1.351 and B.1.1.7 variants. After two AZD1222 doses, spike-specific TCR breadth and depth were significantly higher than at day 0 and than in MenACWY recipients. Because no day 14 peak-response samples were available, the repertoires could be characterized only after the peak T cell response. Participants were mostly white British, with more females than males. The authors suggested clonal diversity may have been underestimated. In the small 56-69-year group, the increase in depth fell short of significance, most likely because of low power.

The CDR3 spans 11 residues, from the cysteine through the phenylalanine. Left in the record is the CDR3 DNA by itself, 33 bases read in frame from the first base. The CDR1 and CDR2 encoded by the germline V gene are MNHEY and SVGAGI. The junction carries 3 bases between V and J, which are trimmed by 5 bases and 4 bases respectively. This TCR was recovered from an adult who received the AZD1222 COVID-19 vaccine. This chain is built from TRBV6-5 and TRBJ1-5, with no reliable assignment of the D segment. Sample: peripheral blood, taken 28 days after the second AZD1222 dose. Here is the DNA: TGTGCCAGCAGTCGGAATCAGCCCCAGCATTTT. Translated, it gives CASSRNQPQHF.